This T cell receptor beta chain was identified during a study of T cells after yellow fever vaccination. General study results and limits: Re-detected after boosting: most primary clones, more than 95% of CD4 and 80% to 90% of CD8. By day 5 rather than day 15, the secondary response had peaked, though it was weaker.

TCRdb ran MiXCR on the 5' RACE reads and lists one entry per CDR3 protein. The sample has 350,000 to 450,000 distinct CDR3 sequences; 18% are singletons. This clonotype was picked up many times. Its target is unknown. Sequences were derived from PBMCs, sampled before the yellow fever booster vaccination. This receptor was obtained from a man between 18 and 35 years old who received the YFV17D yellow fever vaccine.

DNA for the CDR3: TGTGCCAGCAGCTTAAGAGGGCCTGGAAACACCATATATTTT. This translates into CASSLRGPGNTIYF. This chain links TRBV7-9 with TRBJ1-3; no clear D gene. CDR1 and CDR2 from the germline V gene are SEHNR and FQNEAQ (reference sequence). The CDR3 runs to 14 residues. V was shortened by 2 bases and J by 2 bases, with 7 bases between the two germline ends.